This TCR beta chain was recorded in a study of OX40 agonist ivuxolimab in advanced cancers. In the study overall: Patients were dosed with the agonistic anti-OX40 (CD134) antibody ivuxolimab. Patients assigned to dose escalation were diagnosed with hepatocellular carcinoma, melanoma, renal cell or head and neck cancer.

Excluded were patients having autoimmune disease history or systemic immunosuppression. CDR3 length equals 15 residues. J was trimmed by 9 bases and V by 5 bases; bases with no gene match: 8. Germline loops: CDR1 LNHDA, CDR2 SQIVND (reference sequence). The assay was immunoSEQ multiplex PCR, and TCRdb's table has in-frame clones only and misses some. The table has about 73,000 clones, over 75% seen once. The chain carries TRBV19 and TRBJ2-1, with 12 bases aligning to TRBD2. Specimen: CD4+ or CD8+ T cells sorted from blood, collected in a trial of the OX40 agonist ivuxolimab. The TCR comes from an adult with an advanced solid tumor such as melanoma, head and neck, liver or kidney cancer. The CDR3 protein is CASSRLAGEGSEQFF. As DNA, the CDR3 is TGTGCCAGTAGTCGACTAGCGGGAGAGGGTTCTGAGCAGTTCTTC.